These 24 T cell receptor beta chains share one sample of origin, sequenced in a study of blood T cells in healthy people across ages. For the second PCR, which ran for about 6 to 11 cycles, a sample-barcoded 5' primer and a J-beta primer mix were used. TCRdb ran MiXCR on the 5' RACE reads and lists one entry per CDR3 protein. Among approximately 320,000 distinct CDR3 sequences listed, around 30% were seen once. The sample taken for sequencing was blood. Receptors were obtained from a woman in her 70s in good health.

This clonotype was seen more than once but under ten times. This chain joins TRBV25-1 and TRBJ1-3; no firm D call. V was shortened by 6 bases and J by 2 bases, with 11 bases between the two germline ends. CDR1 and CDR2 (germline): MGHDK, SYGVNS. CDR3 length: 14 amino acids. The CDR3 sequence: CASSNRGAGNTIYF. CDR3 in DNA: TGTGCCAGCAGCAATAGAGGTGCTGGAAACACCATATATTTT.

Ten or more counts support this clonotype. The chain recombines TRBV7-9 with TRBJ1-2; 7 bases are shared with TRBD1. V was clipped by 3 bases and J by 3 bases; unmatched bases: 4. The germline CDR1 and CDR2 sequences are SEHNR and FQNEAQ (reference sequence). This CDR3 is built from 14 residues. The CDR3: CASSFLGTDYGYTF. CDR3 nucleotides: TGTGCCAGCAGCTTCCTCGGGACAGACTATGGCTACACCTTC.

This clonotype was observed a few times. The chain couples TRBV29-1 to TRBJ1-4, with 9 bases aligning to TRBD1. CDR3 length: 13 amino acids. Germline CDR1 is SQVTM and CDR2 is ANQGSEA. V shed 4 bases, J shed 7 bases, and the junction held 4 bases outside the gene matches. Here the CDR3 DNA reads TGCAGCGTTGTGACAGGGGGGGGTGAAAAACTGTTTTTT. Its protein is CSVVTGGGEKLFF. Full variable domain (outside the CDR3, taken from reference TRBV29-1 and TRBJ1-4): SAVISQKPSRDICQRGTSLTIQCQVDSQVTMMFWYRQQPGQSLTLIATANQGSEATYESGFVIDKFPISRPNLTFSTLTVSNMSPEDSSIYLCSVVTGGGEKLFFGSGTQLSVL.

This clonotype was counted only a few times. This chain uses TRBV7-2 with TRBJ2-3; the D gene is possibly TRBD2 (6 bases). Trimming removed 5 bases from V and 5 bases from J, with 11 bases in between. Germline assignment: CDR1 SGHTA and CDR2 FQGNSA. This CDR3 spans 13 amino acids. For the CDR3, the DNA is TGTGCCAGCAGCCGGGACTTATTAGATACGCAGTATTTT. Its translation: CASSRDLLDTQYF.

This clonotype was seen a few times. The rearrangement joins TRBV28 to TRBJ2-3; 9 bases are shared with TRBD2. Germline values: CDR1 MDHEN, CDR2 SYDVKM. This CDR3 spans 16 amino acids. V gave up 1 base and J gave up 3 bases; unmatched junction bases: 5. Here the CDR3 reads CASSLSGLAGTDTQYF. The CDR3, as DNA: TGTGCCAGCAGTTTATCGGGGCTAGCGGGAACAGATACGCAGTATTTT.

This clonotype was detected a few times. Without the conserved terminal phenylalanine or tryptophan, this CDR3 likely stems from a read error. This chain uses TRBV9 with TRBJ2-1; 9 bases align to TRBD2. The germline V gene has CDR1 SGDLS and CDR2 YYNGEE. The CDR3 length is 15 residues. V trimming: 0 bases; J trimming: 3 bases; junction bases outside the gene matches: 1. CDR3 loop: CASSVGTSVYNEQFL. For the CDR3, the DNA is TGTGCCAGCAGCGTAGGGACTAGCGTCTACAATGAGCAGTTCCTC.

This clonotype is a singleton in its sample. The rearrangement joins TRBV9 to TRBJ1-1; D uncertain. The CDR3 sequence is 13 residues long. V lost 5 bases to trimming and J lost 4 bases, with 12 bases between them. The germline V gene encodes CDR1 SGDLS and CDR2 YYNGEE. The CDR3 region has the DNA TGTGCCAGCAGACCTATGTTCAGCACTGAAGCTTTCTTT. Amino acid sequence: CASRPMFSTEAFF. The complete variable domain, with remaining parts taken from reference TRBV9 and TRBJ1-1, reads DSGVTQTPKHLITATGQRVTLRCSPRSGDLSVYWYQQSLDQGLQFLIQYYNGEERAKGNILERFSAQQFPDLHSELNLSSLELGDSALYFCASRPMFSTEAFFGQGTRLTVV.

This clonotype was counted ten times or more. The chain couples TRBV20-1 to TRBJ2-1, with D uncertain. This CDR3 is 14 amino acids long. From germline, CDR1 is DFQATT and CDR2 SNEGSKA (reference sequence). The ends were cut back, 2 bases at V and 7 bases at J, with 15 bases in the middle. CDR3 coding DNA: TGCAGTGCTAGAAACCCCGCTTCTGGGAATGAGCAGTTCTTC. Protein: CSARNPASGNEQFF.

This clonotype was detected only a few times. The chain uses TRBV6-5 and TRBJ1-4; TRBD1 is a possible D gene (6 bases). Between the trimmed V and J ends, which lost 5 bases and 7 bases, there was a span of 14 bases. Germline V lookup: CDR1 MNHEY, CDR2 SVGAGI. The CDR3 sequence is 14 residues long. The CDR3 here is CASSLGTRSEKLFF. In DNA, the CDR3 is TGTGCCAGCAGTCTCGGGACAAGGAGTGAAAAACTGTTTTTT.

V usage is TRBV5-1 and J usage is TRBJ2-2; D is perhaps TRBD1 or TRBD2 (5 bases each). V was clipped by 5 bases and J by 4 bases, with 12 bases between them. This CDR3 region has 14 residues. Germline CDR1 SGHRS, CDR2 YFSETQ. CDR3 coding DNA: TGCGCCAGCAGGCCGGGGACGGGCACCGGGGAGCTGTTTTTT. Amino acid sequence: CASRPGTGTGELFF.

This clonotype was seen a handful of times. The chain joins TRBV6-1 to TRBJ2-3; 15 bases line up with TRBD2. V shed 5 bases, J shed 5 bases, and the junction held 8 bases outside the gene matches. Germline V gene sequence: CDR1 MNHNS, CDR2 SASEGT. The CDR3 has 17 residues. CDR3 nucleotides: TGTGCCAGCAGTCGCGGGACTAGCGGGAGGAAAGGAGATACGCAGTATTTT. It specifies CASSRGTSGRKGDTQYF.

This clonotype was recorded a few times. The chain combines TRBV6-2 or TRBV6-3 with TRBJ2-5; 7 bases line up with TRBD2. Germline CDR1 MNHEY, CDR2 SVGEGT. The CDR3 spans 16 residues. With V trimmed by 4 bases and J by 0 bases, 8 bases remained unmatched. CDR3 DNA: TGTGCCAGCAGTTTGCTTCTCGGGACTAACCAAGAGACCCAGTACTTC. It specifies CASSLLLGTNQETQYF.

V gene TRBV7-2 combines with J gene TRBJ2-7; possible D gene TRBD2, 6 bases. CDR1 and CDR2 (germline): SGHTA, FQGNSA. CDR3 size: 15 residues. V lost 1 base, J lost 3 bases, and 13 bases lay in between. DNA of the CDR3: TGTGCCAGCAGCTTAGAGGAGGGCTTCAACTACGAGCAGTACGTC. It specifies CASSLEEGFNYEQYV.

The chain joins TRBV28 to TRBJ2-7; 8 nucleotides line up with TRBD2. This CDR3 has 16 amino acids. Germline lookup yields CDR1 MDHEN and CDR2 SYDVKM. The ends lost 4 bases at V and 5 bases at J; junction bases unmatched: 13. The CDR3 reads CASSSPGTSGSHEQYF. CDR3 bases: TGTGCCAGCAGTTCCCCCGGGACTAGTGGTTCCCACGAGCAGTACTTC. Full variable domain (outside the CDR3, taken from reference TRBV28 and TRBJ2-7): DVKVTQSSRYLVKRTGEKVFLECVQDMDHENMFWYRQDPGLGLRLIYFSYDVKMKEKGDIPEGYSVSREKKERFSLILESASTNQTSMYLCASSSPGTSGSHEQYFGPGTRLTVT.

This clonotype was counted only a few times. The chain uses TRBV5-1 and TRBJ2-7; 11 nucleotides line up with TRBD1. Germline V CDR1 and CDR2: SGHRS, YFSETQ. The J segment lost 6 bases and the V segment lost 4 bases, leaving 9 bases of the junction unmatched. The CDR3 loop spans 15 amino acids. The CDR3 DNA sequence: TGCGCCAGCAGCGATGGGACAGGGGGTGTCAGCGAGCAGTACTTC. This translates into CASSDGTGGVSEQYF.

Of note for this clonotype: The DNA is omitted, as the CDR3 cannot be located on it reliably, and the CDR3 follows TCRdb's listing. The CDR3 loop is CSAPTGASYGCTF. V gene TRBV29-1 combines with J gene TRBJ1-2; the tabulated D call, TRBD1, remains unverified against the DNA. Inclusive of both ends, the CDR3 amounts to 13 amino acids. The germline V gene encodes CDR1 SQVTM and CDR2 ANQGSEA.

This sequence joins TRBV20-1 and TRBJ2-6; D ambiguous. Trimming took 6 bases from V and 1 from J, leaving 7 bases between them. CDR1 DFQATT and CDR2 SNEGSKA come from the germline V gene (reference sequence). This CDR3 region has 13 residues. The CDR3 coding sequence is TGCAGTGCCCCTCAGTCTGGGGCCAACGTCCTGACTTTC. It codes for CSAPQSGANVLTF.

This clonotype was observed a handful of times. The rearrangement links TRBV6-2 or TRBV6-3 to TRBJ2-7, with 9 positions matching TRBD2. Unmatched junction bases numbered 8, after V lost 5 bases and J lost 0 bases. The germline V gene has CDR1 MNHEY and CDR2 SVGEGT. CDR3 size: 16 residues. The chain's CDR3 is CASSRSSGTSSYEQYF. The CDR3 nucleotides are TGTGCCAGCAGTCGCTCTAGCGGGACGAGCTCCTACGAGCAGTACTTC.

This clonotype was picked up a small number of times. This chain links TRBV4-1 with TRBJ2-1; 11 positions match TRBD2. Per germline, CDR1 MGHRA and CDR2 YSYEKL. Trimming cost V 3 bases and J 4 bases; bases outside gene matches: 8. The CDR3 extends over 17 amino acids. The CDR3 loop reads CASSQRSSGRPYNEQFF. The CDR3 nucleotides are TGCGCCAGCAGCCAGAGGTCTAGCGGGAGGCCTTACAATGAGCAGTTCTTC.

This chain joins TRBV6-5 and TRBJ1-3, with D possibly TRBD1 on 5 matching bases. The V end was cut by 2 bases, the J end by 0 bases, with 11 bases between. Germline CDR1 is MNHEY and CDR2 is SVGAGI. The CDR3 has 16 amino acids. The DNA for the CDR3 is TGTGCCAGCAGTTACGTAAGACAGTTCTCTGGAAACACCATATATTTT. The encoded protein is CASSYVRQFSGNTIYF.

The chain uses TRBV3-1 and TRBJ2-5; TRBD1 or TRBD2 may be the D gene (5 bases each). The CDR3 runs to 14 residues. The V gene lost 4 bases and the J gene lost 1 base, with 10 bases spanning the gap. Germline V lookup: CDR1 LGHDT, CDR2 YNNKEL (reference sequence). CDR3 sequence: CASSRRDGQETQYF. DNA of the CDR3: TGTGCCAGCAGCCGAAGGGACGGCCAAGAGACCCAGTACTTC.

This clonotype has more than one count but fewer than ten. V usage is TRBV12-3 or TRBV12-4 and J usage is TRBJ1-4; 8 bases agree with TRBD1. The CDR3 is made up of 15 amino acids. V shed 6 bases, J shed 5 bases, and the junction held 8 bases outside the gene matches. CDR3 in DNA: TGTGCCAGCAGCCCGACAGGGGTCATAAATGAAAAACTGTTTTTT. Its translation: CASSPTGVINEKLFF.

There are a few counts of this clonotype. The chain joins TRBV12-3 or TRBV12-4 to TRBJ1-1; D ambiguous. The V end was cut by 7 bases, the J end by 8 bases, with 17 bases between. The CDR3 loop spans 13 amino acids. CDR3: CASTTGLTTEAFF. The CDR3 DNA is TGTGCCAGCACCACCGGGTTGACAACGGAAGCTTTCTTT.

This clonotype occurred a few times. The V call is TRBV28, the J call TRBJ1-5, with 7 bases matching TRBD1. J lost 4 bases, V lost 8 bases, and 8 bases had no gene match. The CDR3 spans 14 residues. Germline V gene sequence: CDR1 MDHEN, CDR2 SYDVKM. CDR3 nucleotide sequence: TGTGCCAGCCGGAAGGGACAGCAAAATCAGCCCCAGCATTTT. Its translation: CASRKGQQNQPQHF.